This T cell receptor beta chain was sequenced in a study of OX40 agonist ivuxolimab in advanced cancers. This CDR3 contains 16 residues. The germline gives CDR1 SGDLS, CDR2 YYNGEE. Trimming shortened V by 0 bases and J by 5 bases, and 16 bases separated the two germline ends. Sequencing used immunoSEQ multiplex PCR; TCRdb keeps in-frame clones, though not all of them. Among tens of thousands of clones, around 85% were seen once, and the ten largest hold less than 2%. The sample was CD4+ or CD8+ T cells sorted from blood, taken in a trial of the OX40 agonist ivuxolimab. The chain links TRBV9 to TRBJ2-3, with a weak D call TRBD2 (6 bases). This TCR was recovered from an adult with an advanced solid tumor such as melanoma, head and neck, liver or kidney cancer. The CDR3 is CASSVGRGPRGDTQYF. CDR3 coding DNA: TGTGCCAGCAGCGTAGGGCGGGGCCCCCGGGGAGATACGCAGTATTTT.